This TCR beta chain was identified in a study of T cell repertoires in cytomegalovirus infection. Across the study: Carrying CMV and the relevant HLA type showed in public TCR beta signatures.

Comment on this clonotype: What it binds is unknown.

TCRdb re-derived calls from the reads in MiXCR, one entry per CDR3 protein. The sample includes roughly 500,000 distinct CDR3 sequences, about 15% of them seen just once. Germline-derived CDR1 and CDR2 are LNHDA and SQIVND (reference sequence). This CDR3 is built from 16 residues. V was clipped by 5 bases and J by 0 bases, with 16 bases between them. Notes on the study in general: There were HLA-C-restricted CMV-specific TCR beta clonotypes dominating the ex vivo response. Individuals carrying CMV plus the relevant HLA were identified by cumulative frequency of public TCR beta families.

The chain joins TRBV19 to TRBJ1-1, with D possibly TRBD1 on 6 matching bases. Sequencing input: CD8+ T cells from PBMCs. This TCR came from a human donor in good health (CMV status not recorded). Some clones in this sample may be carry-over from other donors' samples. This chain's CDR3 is CASSRWRGKVNTEAFF. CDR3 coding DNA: TGTGCCAGTAGTCGATGGAGGGGGAAGGTGAACACTGAAGCTTTCTTT.